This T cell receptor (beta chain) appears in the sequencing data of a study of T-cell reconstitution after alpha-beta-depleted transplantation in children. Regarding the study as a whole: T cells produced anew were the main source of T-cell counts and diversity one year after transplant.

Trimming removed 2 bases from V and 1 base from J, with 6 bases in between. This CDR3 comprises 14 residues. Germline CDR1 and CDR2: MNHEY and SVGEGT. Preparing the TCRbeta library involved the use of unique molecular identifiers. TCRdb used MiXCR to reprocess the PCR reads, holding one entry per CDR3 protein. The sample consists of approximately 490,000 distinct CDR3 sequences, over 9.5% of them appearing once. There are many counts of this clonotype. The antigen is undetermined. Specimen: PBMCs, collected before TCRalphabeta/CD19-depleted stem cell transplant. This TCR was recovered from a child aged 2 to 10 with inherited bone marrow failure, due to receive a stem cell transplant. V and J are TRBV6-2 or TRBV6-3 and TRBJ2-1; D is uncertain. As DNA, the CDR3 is TGTGCCAGCAGTTACGGGGAATCCTACAATGAGCAGTTCTTC. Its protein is CASSYGESYNEQFF.